Each of the 22 T cell receptor delta chains below was sequenced from the same sample in a study of DNA immune sequencing with unique molecular identifiers. Primers for all 8 TRDV and 4 TRDJ genes amplified genomic DNA in 32-plex. Adapter PCR followed 3 barcoding PCR cycles that attached a 12-nucleotide UMI. TCRdb re-analyzed the multiplex PCR reads via CATT. The sample holds about 550 delta-chain clones; 12% are singletons and the top ten take around 50%. Sequencing was performed on gamma-delta T cells enriched from blood buffy coat, or unenriched PBMCs (not recorded which). The receptors stem from a human donor in good health.

Regarding this clone: This likely traces to a read error, being one base from a far larger clone. There is no V gene call, and the J gene is TRDJ3; the DNA was not used to check the table's D call, TRDD3. The CDR3 is 20 amino acids. This chain's CDR3 is CACDTGSLGVGSWDTRQMFF. CDR3 in DNA: TGTGCCTGTGACACGGGAAGCCTGGGGGTCGGCTCTTGGGACACCCGACAGATGTTTTTC.

This clone rates as hyperexpanded. The sample has other DNA sequences that encode this CDR3 too. This chain uses TRDV2 with TRDJ1; 9 bases align to TRDD3. This CDR3 region has 17 residues. Germline CDR1 reads GEAIGNYY; CDR2 reads EKD. The V and J ends lost 1 base and 0 bases, in that order; junction bases with no gene match: 8. CDR3 sequence reads: CACDTLGDGKYTDKLIF. The CDR3, as DNA: TGTGCCTGTGACACTCTGGGGGATGGAAAGTACACCGATAAACTCATCTTT.

This clone rates as medium-sized (0.01 to 0.1%). The chain combines TRDV2 with TRDJ1; TRDD3 agrees at 9 bases. V lost 1 base, J lost 6 bases, and 23 bases stayed unmatched. The CDR3 spans 20 residues. Germline lookup yields CDR1 GEAIGNYY and CDR2 EKD. The chain's CDR3 is CACDTLPETGGEPFDYKLIF. In DNA form, the CDR3 reads TGTGCCTGTGACACTCTACCGGAGACTGGGGGAGAACCTTTTGATTATAAACTCATCTTT.

For this clone: The protein TCRdb gives is from a much larger clone and does not agree with this DNA's translation at residue 12, likely a read error; the protein shown here comes from the DNA. The V and J genes are TRDV2 and TRDJ1, with 11 bases lining up with TRDD3. The CDR3 is 15 amino acids. Germline V lookup: CDR1 GEAIGNYY, CDR2 EKD. Here the CDR3 DNA reads TGTGCCTGTGCCCAACTGGGGGATAGGGACGATAATCTCATCTTT. It yields the protein CACAQLGDRDDNLIF.

This clone was counted only a few times. A far larger clone lies a single base away; this is likely a read error. This sample also contains other DNA sequences that code for the same CDR3. The chain recombines TRDV2 with TRDJ1; TRDD3 matches at 7 bases. CDR3 size: 15 residues. Germline-derived CDR1 and CDR2 are GEAIGNYY and EKD. The CDR3 region is CACDLLGTDTDKLIF. The CDR3 DNA sequence: TGTGCCTGTGACCTACTGGGGACAGACACCGACAAACTCATCTTT.

The chain has TRDV1 and TRDJ1; tentative D call: TRDD3 (5 bases). The J gene comes from matching the DNA to germline here; TCRdb lacks it. V was shortened by 2 bases and J by 2 bases, with 12 bases between the two germline ends. Germline V lookup: CDR1 TSWWSYY, CDR2 QGS. CDR3 length: 15 amino acids. This chain's CDR3 is CALGEITGRTDKLIF. In DNA form, the CDR3 reads TGTGCTCTTGGGGAAATTACGGGGAGGACCGATAAACTCATCTTT.

A few counts support this clone. The protein TCRdb lists belongs to a much larger clone and differs from this DNA's translation at residue 10, which points to a read error; the protein shown is made from the DNA. This sequence joins TRDV2 and TRDJ1; D unresolved. CDR3 length: 14 amino acids. Germline CDR1 GEAIGNYY, CDR2 EKD. The DNA of the CDR3 is TGTGCCTGTGATTCGGTAGAGAACACCGAAAAACTCATCTTT. Translated: CACDSVENTEKLIF.

Regarding this clone: A far larger clone is one base from this, pointing to a likely read error. V and J are TRDV2 and TRDJ1; 12 nucleotides match TRDD3. The CDR3 covers 18 residues. J lost 1 base, V lost 3 bases, and 11 bases had no gene match. Germline CDR1 GEAIGNYY, CDR2 EKD. In DNA form, the CDR3 reads TGTGCCTGTGACCTTCTGGGGGATACGCCTCTTACCACCGATAAACTCATCTTT. Translated: CACDLLGDTPLTTDKLIF.

Relative to its sample, this clone is medium-sized (0.01 to 0.1%). The gene calls are TRDV1 and TRDJ3, with 13 bases identical to TRDD3. The J gene is absent in TCRdb and was assigned here via DNA matching to germline. CDR3 length equals 28 residues. Trimming at V came to 3 bases and at J to 0 bases, leaving 29 bases not matched to a gene. The V gene's germline CDR1 is TSWWSYY and CDR2 QGS. CDR3 in amino acids: CALGDATRNTGGYDYDKTPSWDTRQMFF. Here the CDR3 DNA reads TGTGCTCTTGGGGATGCAACCCGAAATACTGGGGGATACGACTACGATAAAACCCCCTCCTGGGACACCCGACAGATGTTTTTC.

This clone is labeled large. Other DNA sequences from this sample encode an identical CDR3 as well. The rearrangement links TRDV2 to TRDJ3; D is ambiguous. The CDR3 contains 17 residues. Germline-derived CDR1 and CDR2 are GEAIGNYY and EKD. The V and J ends lost 0 bases and 2 bases respectively, with 10 bases between them. The CDR3 nucleotides read TGTGCCTGTGACACCCTGCATGCTACCTGGGACACCCGACAGATGTTTTTC. As protein: CACDTLHATWDTRQMFF.

This clone counts as medium-sized. This sequence joins TRDV1 and TRDJ1, with D perhaps being TRDD2 or TRDD3 (8 bases each). Here the J gene came from matching the DNA to germline, since TCRdb omits it. With 3 bases removed from V and 1 base from J, the gap between germline ends came to 48 bases. The germline V gene encodes CDR1 TSWWSYY and CDR2 QGS. This CDR3 has 27 residues. Here the CDR3 DNA reads TGTGCTCTTGGGGATCCAACGAAGTGGACCGGGGCTTCCTACCCACCCAAGGGGGATAGAGGCACCGATAAACTCATCTTT. It yields the protein CALGDPTKWTGASYPPKGDRGTDKLIF.

Concerning this clone: A read error likely explains this, since a far larger clone differs by one base. This chain links TRDV2 with TRDJ1, with 11 positions matching TRDD3. This CDR3 has 17 residues. Losses at the gene ends were 0 bases for V and 1 base for J; bases not matched to a gene: 6. The germline CDR1 and CDR2 sequences are GEAIGNYY and EKD. The CDR3 DNA is TGTGCCTGTGACACCGTTGGGGGATACGCCCCCACCGATAAACTCATCTTT. It specifies CACDTVGGYAPTDKLIF.

On this clone itself: With a far larger clone one base away, a read error is the likely cause. The J gene is TRDJ1, the V gene TRDV2, with 7 bases identical to TRDD3. Germline V lookup: CDR1 GEAIGNYY, CDR2 EKD. This CDR3 has 18 amino acids. V was pared by 3 bases and J by 3 bases, with 18 bases of the junction left unmatched. CDR3 sequence (DNA): TGTGCCTGTGACGCCGTAGGAGGTGGGGATATCCGATCCGATAAACTCATCTTT. This codes for CACDAVGGGDIRSDKLIF.

This clone was detected only a few times. This likely traces to a read error, being one base from a far larger clone. The same CDR3 can be traced to other DNA sequences in this sample. This rearrangement joins TRDV2 to TRDJ1, with 7 bases aligning to TRDD3. CDR3 length: 17 residues. Looked up from germline, CDR1 is GEAIGNYY and CDR2 is EKD. CDR3: CACDTLVLGENTDKLIF. The CDR3 nucleotides are TGTGCCTGCGACACCCTCGTGTTGGGGGAGAACACCGATAAACTCATCTTT.

Within the sample, this clone is large. The V call is TRDV1, the J call TRDJ1; 13 bases match TRDD3. The J gene, not given by TCRdb, was assigned here from a germline match of the nucleotide sequence. After removal of 1 base from V and 3 bases from J, the junction contained 32 bases not matched to a gene. This CDR3 comprises 26 residues. Germline CDR1 TSWWSYY, CDR2 QGS. The CDR3 is CALGEPPPTDSVLGDTPQTAADKLIF. Here the CDR3 DNA reads TGTGCTCTTGGGGAACCCCCTCCTACGGATTCAGTACTGGGGGATACGCCCCAGACGGCCGCCGATAAACTCATCTTT.

This clone has only a few counts. A read error likely explains why the TCRdb protein, taken from a much larger clone, differs from this DNA's translation at residue 11; the protein shown is translated from the DNA. The rearrangement joins TRDV2 to TRDJ1; 11 nucleotides agree with TRDD3. This CDR3 is 15 amino acids long. Germline V CDR1 and CDR2: GEAIGNYY, EKD. Trimming removed 5 bases from V and 6 bases from J; junction bases left unmatched: 10. The CDR3 DNA follows: TGTGCCTGTGCCCAACTGGGGGATAGGGACTATAAACTCATCTTT. Encoded protein: CACAQLGDRDYKLIF.

By sample fraction, this clone is large. This chain links TRDV2 with TRDJ1, with TRDD3 identical over 11 bases. Per germline, CDR1 GEAIGNYY and CDR2 EKD. This CDR3 region has 15 residues. V trimming: 3 bases; J trimming: 4 bases; junction bases outside the gene matches: 6. The CDR3 loop reads CACDLLGDRGDKLIF. As DNA, the CDR3 is TGTGCCTGTGACCTACTGGGGGATAGGGGCGATAAACTCATCTTT.

This clone was picked up a small number of times. A read error is the likely source, as a far larger clone sits one nucleotide away. The identical CDR3 is also encoded by other nucleotide sequences in the sample. V usage is TRDV2 and J usage is TRDJ1, with 12 bases aligning to TRDD3. V lost 2 bases to trimming and J lost 5 bases; unmatched junction nucleotides: 8. Germline V lookup: CDR1 GEAIGNYY, CDR2 EKD. The CDR3 is 16 amino acids. The DNA of the CDR3 is TGTGCCTGTGACAAGCTGGGGGATACGCAGGCAGATAAACTCATCTTT. It yields the protein CACDKLGDTQADKLIF.

This clone was seen only a few times. A single base is all that separates this from a far larger clone, so a read error is likely. This chain links TRDV2 with TRDJ3; D perhaps matches TRDD3 (5 bases). Per the germline V gene, CDR1 is GEAIGNYY and CDR2 is EKD. The CDR3 is made up of 20 amino acids. The V gene lost 0 bases and the J gene lost 0 bases, with 17 bases spanning the gap. CDR3 in amino acids: CACDTLGSTNGSWDTRQMFF. In nucleotides, the CDR3 is TGTGCCTGTGACACCTTGGGGTCCACGAACGGCTCCTGGGACACCCGACAGATGTTTTTC.

This clone is medium-sized (0.01 to 0.1%) within its sample. The J gene is TRDJ1, the V gene TRDV2; 10 nucleotides align to TRDD3. The germline V gene has CDR1 GEAIGNYY and CDR2 EKD. The CDR3 runs to 19 residues. Trimming removed 0 bases from V and 6 bases from J; junction bases left unmatched: 18. CDR3 protein: CACDTLVVGDTDPGNKLIF. CDR3 nucleotides: TGTGCCTGTGACACCCTTGTAGTGGGGGATACTGACCCCGGGAATAAACTCATCTTT.

This clone was detected once. CDR3 nucleotides: TGTGCTCTTGGGGTCCCTTCCCCCTCTTGGTTTACTGGGGGATACTTGACCGATAAACTCATCTTT. It specifies CALGVPSPSWFTGGYLTDKLIF. This chain joins TRDV1 and TRDJ1; 12 nucleotides match TRDD3. Germline matching of the DNA provided the J gene here, since TCRdb leaves it blank. V was clipped by 4 bases and J by 2 bases; unmatched bases: 23. CDR3 length: 22 residues. Germline V lookup: CDR1 TSWWSYY, CDR2 QGS.

This clone has only a few counts. A far bigger clonotype differs at one base, so this is likely a read error. This specimen includes other DNA sequences encoding the same CDR3. The chain is built from TRDV2 and TRDJ3, with D perhaps matching TRDD3 (5 bases). This CDR3 comprises 20 residues. Germline V gives CDR1 GEAIGNYY, CDR2 EKD. The CDR3, as DNA: TGTGCCTGTGACACCTTGGGGACCACGAACGGCTCCTGGGACACCAGACAGATGTTTTTC. Protein: CACDTLGTTNGSWDTRQMFF.